Listed below are T cell receptor beta chains from one sample, sequenced in a study of spatial heterogeneity in lung cancer. Via MiXCR, TCRdb re-called the 5' RACE reads, giving one row per CDR3 protein. The table includes around 20,000 distinct CDR3 sequences, about 10% detected once. The sample was PBMCs, taken at follow-up. The receptors derive from a male donor with early-stage non-small cell lung cancer. Both conserved end residues are part of each CDR3. The D gene is left open where the match is weak. A clone size is listed for some rows: how often the clone was seen (once, few, many), or a class if it is expanded.

clone_size: many
d_call: TRBD1
j_call: TRBJ1-1
v_call: TRBV3-1
cdr3_aa: CASRTGGSPYTEAFF
cdr3_nt: TGTGCCAGCAGAACAGGGGGTTCCCCGTACACTGAAGCTTTCTTT

clone_size: medium-sized
d_call: NA
j_call: TRBJ2-6
v_call: TRBV19
cdr3_aa: CASSTQGTNVLTF
cdr3_nt: TGTGCCAGTAGTACCCAGGGTACCAACGTCCTGACTTTC

clone_size: medium-sized
d_call: NA
j_call: TRBJ1-6
v_call: TRBV6-5
cdr3_aa: CASSYFGDNSPLHF
cdr3_nt: TGTGCCAGCAGTTACTTCGGGGACAATTCACCCCTCCACTTT

clone_size: many
d_call: NA
j_call: TRBJ2-7
v_call: TRBV7-2
cdr3_aa: CASSLPQRPQYF
cdr3_nt: TGTGCCAGCAGCTTGCCCCAGCGACCGCAGTACTTC

clone_size: many
d_call: TRBD2
j_call: TRBJ2-5
v_call: TRBV20-1
cdr3_aa: CSARGGSGFQETQYF
cdr3_nt: TGCAGTGCTAGAGGGGGTAGCGGGTTCCAAGAGACCCAGTACTTC

clone_size: many
d_call: TRBD1
j_call: TRBJ2-7
v_call: TRBV6-6
cdr3_aa: CASSYRDRTYEQYF
cdr3_nt: TGTGCCAGCAGTTACAGGGACAGAACCTACGAGCAGTACTTC

clone_size: many
d_call: TRBD1
j_call: TRBJ1-5
v_call: TRBV4-3
cdr3_aa: CASSRWTGGQPQHF
cdr3_nt: TGCGCCAGCAGCCGTTGGACAGGGGGCCAGCCCCAGCATTTT

clone_size: few
d_call: NA
j_call: TRBJ2-1
v_call: TRBV21-1
cdr3_aa: CASSNHIRDVANEQFF
cdr3_nt: TGTGCCAGCAGCAATCACATCCGAGATGTTGCCAATGAGCAGTTCTTC

clone_size: many
d_call: TRBD1
j_call: TRBJ2-7
v_call: TRBV28
cdr3_aa: CASSRPRDSYEQYF
cdr3_nt: TGTGCCAGCAGCCGCCCCCGGGACAGCTACGAGCAGTACTTC

clone_size: many
d_call: NA
j_call: TRBJ1-5
v_call: TRBV3-1
cdr3_aa: CASSQDFRGNQPQHF
cdr3_nt: TGTGCCAGCAGCCAAGATTTCAGGGGTAATCAGCCCCAGCATTTT

clone_size: many
d_call: NA
j_call: TRBJ2-1
v_call: TRBV28
cdr3_aa: CASSFRGIMYNEQFF
cdr3_nt: TGTGCCAGCAGTTTTCGCGGAATAATGTACAATGAGCAGTTCTTC

clone_size: many
d_call: NA
j_call: TRBJ1-2
v_call: TRBV24-1
cdr3_aa: CATSDLQGASGYTF
cdr3_nt: TGTGCCACCAGTGATTTACAAGGGGCGAGCGGCTACACCTTC

clone_size: NA
d_call: TRBD2
j_call: TRBJ2-5
v_call: TRBV9
cdr3_aa: CASSVASGIQETQYF
cdr3_nt: TGTGCCAGCAGCGTGGCTAGCGGGATACAAGAGACCCAGTACTTC

clone_size: NA
d_call: NA
j_call: TRBJ2-3
v_call: TRBV7-2
cdr3_aa: CASSLGPQTDTQYF
cdr3_nt: TGTGCCAGCAGCTTAGGCCCTCAAACAGATACGCAGTATTTT

clone_size: few
d_call: NA
j_call: TRBJ2-3
v_call: TRBV6-5
cdr3_aa: CASTVSGAPDTQYF
cdr3_nt: TGTGCCAGCACCGTTTCGGGGGCCCCAGATACGCAGTATTTT

clone_size: medium-sized
d_call: TRBD2
j_call: TRBJ2-1
v_call: TRBV7-2
cdr3_aa: CASSLARLAGANEQFF
cdr3_nt: TGTGCCAGCAGCTTAGCGAGGCTAGCGGGAGCGAATGAGCAGTTCTTC

clone_size: many
d_call: NA
j_call: TRBJ1-3
v_call: TRBV29-1
cdr3_aa: CSVALDSSGNTIYF
cdr3_nt: TGCAGCGTTGCATTGGACAGCTCTGGAAACACCATATATTTT

clone_size: NA
d_call: TRBD2
j_call: TRBJ2-3
v_call: TRBV11-2
cdr3_aa: CASNQNGLETDTQYF
cdr3_nt: TGTGCCAGCAACCAAAACGGACTAGAGACAGATACGCAGTATTTT

clone_size: NA
d_call: NA
j_call: TRBJ2-5
v_call: TRBV20-1
cdr3_aa: CSANLPETQYF
cdr3_nt: TGCAGTGCCAACCTCCCGGAAACCCAGTACTTC

clone_size: NA
d_call: TRBD1
j_call: TRBJ2-7
v_call: TRBV6-2/TRBV6-3
cdr3_aa: CASSSAGTGDNEQYF
cdr3_nt: TGTGCCAGCAGTTCCGCGGGGACAGGGGACAACGAGCAGTACTTC

clone_size: many
d_call: NA
j_call: TRBJ2-5
v_call: TRBV5-4
cdr3_aa: CASSLADPYQETQYF
cdr3_nt: TGTGCCAGCAGCTTGGCGGACCCGTACCAAGAGACCCAGTACTTC

clone_size: many
d_call: TRBD1
j_call: TRBJ2-5
v_call: TRBV7-9
cdr3_aa: CASSYRGHRQETQYF
cdr3_nt: TGTGCCAGCAGCTACAGGGGCCATAGACAAGAGACCCAGTACTTC

clone_size: many
d_call: TRBD1
j_call: TRBJ2-6
v_call: TRBV3-1
cdr3_aa: CASSRQGQFTSGANVLTF
cdr3_nt: TGTGCCAGCAGCCGCCAGGGACAGTTCACCTCTGGGGCCAACGTCCTGACTTTC

clone_size: many
d_call: NA
j_call: TRBJ2-3
v_call: TRBV11-3
cdr3_aa: CASSMTGATDTQYF
cdr3_nt: TGTGCCAGCAGCATGACAGGTGCCACAGATACGCAGTATTTT